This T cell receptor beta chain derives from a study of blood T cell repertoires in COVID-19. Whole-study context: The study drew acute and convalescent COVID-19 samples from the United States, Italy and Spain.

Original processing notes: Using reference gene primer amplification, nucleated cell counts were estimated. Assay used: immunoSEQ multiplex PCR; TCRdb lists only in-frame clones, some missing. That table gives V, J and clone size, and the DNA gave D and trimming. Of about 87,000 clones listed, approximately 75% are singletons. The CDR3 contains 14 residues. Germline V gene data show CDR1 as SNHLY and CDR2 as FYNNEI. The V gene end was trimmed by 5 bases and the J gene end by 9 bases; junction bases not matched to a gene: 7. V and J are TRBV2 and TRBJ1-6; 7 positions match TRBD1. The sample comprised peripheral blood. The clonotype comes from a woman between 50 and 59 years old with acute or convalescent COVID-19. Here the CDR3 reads CASSPTGLASPLHF. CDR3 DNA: TGTGCCAGCAGTCCGACAGGGCTGGCTTCACCCCTCCACTTT.